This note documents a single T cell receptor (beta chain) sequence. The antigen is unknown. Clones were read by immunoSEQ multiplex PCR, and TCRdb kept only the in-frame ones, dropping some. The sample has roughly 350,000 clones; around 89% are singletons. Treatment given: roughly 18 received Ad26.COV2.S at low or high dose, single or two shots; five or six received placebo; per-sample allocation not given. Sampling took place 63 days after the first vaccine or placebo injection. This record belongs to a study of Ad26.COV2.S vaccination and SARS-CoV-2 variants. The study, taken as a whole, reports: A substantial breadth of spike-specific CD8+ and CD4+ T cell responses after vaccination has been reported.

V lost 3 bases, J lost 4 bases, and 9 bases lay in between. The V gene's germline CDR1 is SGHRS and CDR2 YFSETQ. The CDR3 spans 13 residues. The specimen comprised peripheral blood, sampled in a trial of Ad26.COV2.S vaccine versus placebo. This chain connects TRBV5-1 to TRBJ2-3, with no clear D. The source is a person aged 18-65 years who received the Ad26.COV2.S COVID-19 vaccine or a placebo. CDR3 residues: CASSSGVADTQYF. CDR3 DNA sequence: TGCGCCAGCAGCTCAGGTGTGGCAGATACGCAGTATTTT.